Presented here are 26 T cell receptor beta chains from one specimen sequenced in a study of cytomegalovirus exposure and HLA in healthy donors. With 60 Vbeta and 13 Jbeta primers, the PCR was carried out. Sequencing was performed with immunoSEQ multiplex PCR; in TCRdb, only in-frame clones are kept and a portion is missing. The repertoire has approximately 100,000 clones, about 83% of them found once; the top ten carry around 5%. Specimen: PBMCs. These receptor sequences come from a female donor in good health and CMV-seropositive.

The V gene is TRBV2, the J gene TRBJ2-7, with 11 bases aligning to TRBD2. J gave up 2 bases and V 8 bases, and 5 bases lay outside the gene matches. The CDR3 runs 14 residues. Germline lookup yields CDR1 SNHLY and CDR2 FYNNEI. The CDR3 nucleotides are TGTGCCAGCGCTAGACTAGCGGGAACCTACGAGCAGTACTTC. It specifies CASARLAGTYEQYF.

The genes are TRBV4-2 and TRBJ2-5; TRBD1 agrees at 8 bases. The germline V gene has CDR1 LGHNA and CDR2 YNFKEQ. There are 17 residues in the CDR3. J was trimmed by 9 bases and V by 1 base; bases with no gene match: 16. The CDR3 region has the DNA TGTGCCAGCAGCCAAGCCTTGGGACAGGTTGGGCCCGAGGCCCAGTACTTC. Its protein product is CASSQALGQVGPEAQYF.

The J gene is TRBJ2-7, the V gene TRBV27; TRBD2 agrees at 11 bases. Looked up from germline, CDR1 is MNHEY and CDR2 is SMNVEV (reference sequence). CDR3 length equals 15 residues. The trim removed 5 bases at V and 4 bases at J, leaving 7 bases unmatched. CDR3 DNA: TGTGCCAGCAGTCCCGTTACTAGCGGGAGTTACGAGCAGTACTTC. Residues: CASSPVTSGSYEQYF.

V usage is TRBV6-5 and J usage is TRBJ1-2; 10 bases line up with TRBD1. The V segment lost 5 bases and the J segment 3 bases; nucleotides outside the gene matches: 6. The germline CDR1 and CDR2 sequences are MNHEY and SVGAGI. The CDR3 is 15 residues long. CDR3 sequence reads: CASSKTGGRDYGYTF. The CDR3 DNA reads TGTGCCAGCAGTAAGACAGGGGGCCGGGACTATGGCTACACCTTC.

The chain couples TRBV28 to TRBJ2-7; TRBD2 matches at 10 bases. CDR3 size: 15 residues. The V gene's germline CDR1 is MDHEN and CDR2 SYDVKM. The V gene end was trimmed by 7 bases and the J gene end by 2 bases; junction bases not matched to a gene: 8. Here the CDR3 reads CASTVIAGGPYEQYF. The CDR3 DNA reads TGTGCCAGCACTGTTATAGCGGGAGGCCCCTACGAGCAGTACTTC.

The chain recombines TRBV19 with TRBJ1-1; D remains ambiguous. The CDR3 totals 13 residues. Germline CDR1 reads LNHDA; CDR2 reads SQIVND (reference sequence). The ends were cut back, 7 bases at V and 4 bases at J, with 13 bases in the middle. In nucleotides, the CDR3 is TGTGCCAGTATCGGAGGGTTGGGCACTGAAGCTTTCTTT. Translation: CASIGGLGTEAFF.

The chain combines TRBV19 with TRBJ2-7; 8 nucleotides match TRBD1. After removal of 5 bases from V and 7 bases from J, the junction contained 10 bases not matched to a gene. The germline gives CDR1 LNHDA, CDR2 SQIVND (reference sequence). This CDR3 comprises 14 residues. The CDR3 DNA sequence: TGTGCCAGTAGTGAACGACAGGGGACGGGGGAGCAGTACTTC. Its translation: CASSERQGTGEQYF.

This sequence joins TRBV19 and TRBJ2-5, with TRBD2 identical over 8 bases. Germline lookup yields CDR1 LNHDA and CDR2 SQIVND (reference sequence). The CDR3 has 12 residues. Unmatched junction bases numbered 1, after V lost 6 bases and J lost 4 bases. The CDR3 spells CASSGGAETQYF. The CDR3 DNA is TGTGCCAGTAGCGGGGGGGCAGAGACCCAGTACTTC.

This clone was detected once. The chain couples TRBV29-1 to TRBJ1-2, with 7 nucleotides matching TRBD1. Germline CDR1 is SQVTM and CDR2 is ANQGSEA. The CDR3 is made up of 14 amino acids. The V and J ends lost 8 bases and 5 bases, in that order; junction bases with no gene match: 14. The CDR3 DNA is TGCAGCACGGATAGACAGGGTATAGGGTATGGCTACACCTTC. This gives the protein CSTDRQGIGYGYTF. The variable domain in full, completed from reference TRBV29-1 and TRBJ1-2, reads SAVISQKPSRDICQRGTSLTIQCQVDSQVTMMFWYRQQPGQSLTLIATANQGSEATYESGFVIDKFPISRPNLTFSTLTVSNMSPEDSSIYLCSTDRQGIGYGYTFGSGTRLTVV.

The V gene is TRBV7-9, the J gene TRBJ1-6; D may be TRBD1 (5 bases). This CDR3 has 16 amino acids. Germline V gives CDR1 SEHNR, CDR2 FQNEAQ (reference sequence). V shed 1 base and J shed 1 base, with 8 bases lying between them. The DNA of the CDR3 is TGTGCCAGCAGCTTAGTAAAGGGGTCCTATAATTCACCCCTCCACTTT. Translation: CASSLVKGSYNSPLHF.

This CDR3 reads CASTVLAGVLPGANVLTF. CDR3 sequence (DNA): TGTGCCAGTACCGTTCTAGCGGGAGTTCTCCCTGGGGCCAACGTCCTGACTTTC. The chain couples TRBV19 to TRBJ2-6; 10 bases fit TRBD2. Trimming at V came to 7 bases and at J to 2 bases, leaving 11 bases not matched to a gene. The CDR3 spans 18 residues. CDR1 is LNHDA, CDR2 SQIVND, per germline (reference sequence).

The sample holds one count of this clone. The chain recombines TRBV2 with TRBJ2-1; tentatively, D is TRBD2 (6 bases). Trimming removed 1 base from V and 8 bases from J, with 18 bases in between. The CDR3 runs to 16 residues. Germline V gene data show CDR1 as SNHLY and CDR2 as FYNNEI. DNA of the CDR3: TGTGCCAGCAGTGAAGAAACTAGCATAGTGTTCCATGAGCAGTTCTTC. Amino acid sequence: CASSEETSIVFHEQFF.

This chain uses TRBV7-9 with TRBJ2-5; TRBD1 agrees at 9 bases. The CDR3 is 15 residues long. CDR1 SEHNR and CDR2 FQNEAQ come from the germline V gene (reference sequence). Losses at the gene ends were 1 base for V and 5 bases for J; bases not matched to a gene: 5. In DNA, the CDR3 is TGTGCCAGCAGCTTAGTACAGGGGGCTAGGGAGACCCAGTACTTC. Translating it yields CASSLVQGARETQYF.

The J gene is TRBJ2-1, the V gene TRBV28; D not resolved. Germline V lookup: CDR1 MDHEN, CDR2 SYDVKM. This CDR3 contains 15 residues. The ends were cut back, 6 bases at V and 15 bases at J, with 27 bases in the middle. As DNA, the CDR3 is TGTGCCAGCAGCCTGGGTGGTACTCAGCGCGCTTACACGTTCTTC. It codes for CASSLGGTQRAYTFF.

This chain links TRBV4-2 with TRBJ1-5; 10 bases fit TRBD1. Germline V gene data show CDR1 as LGHNA and CDR2 as YNFKEQ. Trimming cost V 0 bases and J 5 bases; bases outside gene matches: 10. There are 18 residues in the CDR3. CDR3 residues: CASSQDLGDRGVDQPQHF. The DNA for the CDR3 is TGTGCCAGCAGCCAAGATCTAGGGGACAGGGGCGTCGATCAGCCCCAGCATTTT.

The chain employs TRBV30 and TRBJ2-7, with TRBD2 identical over 10 bases. With 7 bases clipped from V and 3 bases from J, the junction kept 6 bases outside the gene matches. The V gene's germline CDR1 is GTSNPN and CDR2 SVGIG (reference sequence). This CDR3 has 13 amino acids. CDR3 sequence reads: CAFRTSGRYEQYF. The CDR3 nucleotides are TGTGCCTTCAGGACTAGCGGTCGCTACGAGCAGTACTTC.

The chain combines TRBV19 with TRBJ2-7; the match to TRBD2 covers 14 bases. Germline CDR1 LNHDA, CDR2 SQIVND (reference sequence). The CDR3 totals 16 residues. V shed 6 bases and J 3 bases; nucleotides not matched to a gene: 7. The CDR3 loop reads CASRDLGTSGSYEQYF. The CDR3 nucleotides read TGTGCCAGTAGGGACCTTGGGACTAGCGGGAGCTACGAGCAGTACTTC.

The V call is TRBV29-1, the J call TRBJ1-2; D call uncertain. In germline, CDR1 is SQVTM, CDR2 ANQGSEA. The germline V and J ends were trimmed by 6 bases and 4 bases, with 12 bases remaining between them. The CDR3 covers 12 residues. CDR3 residues: CSVARAGYGYTF. DNA of the CDR3: TGCAGCGTGGCAAGGGCGGGCTATGGCTACACCTTC.

J is TRBJ1-5 and V is TRBV15; tentatively, D is TRBD1 (5 bases). Germline-derived CDR1 and CDR2 are LNHNV and YYDKDF (reference sequence). V was cut by 1 base and J by 4 bases, with 23 bases left in between. The CDR3 contains 19 residues. CDR3 sequence (DNA): TGTGCCACCAGCAGAGCCGAAAGGGGTCTCAGGAGACAGAATCAGCCCCAGCATTTT. Amino acids: CATSRAERGLRRQNQPQHF.

The V and J genes are TRBV30 and TRBJ2-7; 8 bases align to TRBD1. CDR1 is GTSNPN and CDR2 is SVGIG in the germline V gene (reference sequence). The CDR3 has 12 residues. V lost 8 bases, J lost 2 bases, and 5 bases stayed unmatched. CDR3 bases: TGTGCCCGAGGCAGGGGGCCCTACGAGCAGTACTTC. This gives the protein CARGRGPYEQYF.

This chain joins TRBV4-3 and TRBJ1-2; 9 bases are a match to TRBD1. This CDR3 has 16 residues. Germline V gives CDR1 LGHNA, CDR2 YSLEER. The ends lost 0 bases at V and 4 bases at J; junction bases unmatched: 6. CDR3 sequence reads: CASSQDSGQGTYGYTF. The CDR3 DNA reads TGCGCCAGCAGCCAAGATTCGGGACAGGGTACCTATGGCTACACCTTC.

The V and J genes are TRBV6-5 and TRBJ1-1; D gene uncertain. The germline V gene encodes CDR1 MNHEY and CDR2 SVGAGI. V was cut by 11 bases and J by 0 bases, with 13 bases left in between. This CDR3 contains 13 residues. In DNA form, the CDR3 reads TGTGCCGCAAGGATACAGCTGAACACTGAAGCTTTCTTT. Translating gives CAARIQLNTEAFF.

This chain links TRBV9 with TRBJ2-1, with D perhaps TRBD2 (5 bases). Germline V CDR1 and CDR2: SGDLS, YYNGEE. The CDR3 contains 16 residues. Trimming cost V 3 bases and J 0 bases, with 13 bases left between them. CDR3 region: CASSATRVPSYNEQFF. Written as DNA, the CDR3 is TGTGCCAGCAGCGCAACGCGGGTTCCCTCCTACAATGAGCAGTTCTTC.

The chain carries TRBV28 and TRBJ2-7; 15 bases match TRBD2. V lost 2 bases to trimming and J lost 6 bases; unmatched junction nucleotides: 8. This CDR3 comprises 17 residues. The germline V gene encodes CDR1 MDHEN and CDR2 SYDVKM. The CDR3 sequence is CASSLTRTSGRAVEQYF. In DNA, the CDR3 is TGTGCCAGCAGTTTAACGCGGACTAGCGGGAGGGCTGTCGAGCAGTACTTC.

The chain employs TRBV5-4 and TRBJ2-1; the match to TRBD1 covers 8 bases. CDR1 and CDR2 from the germline V gene are SGHNT and YYREEE (reference sequence). The CDR3 is made up of 16 amino acids. The ends lost 4 bases at V and 5 bases at J; junction bases unmatched: 11. CDR3 DNA sequence: TGTGCCAGCAGCCAAAAAACAGGGGGAAGGGACAATGAGCAGTTCTTC. It encodes CASSQKTGGRDNEQFF.

This clone was seen only once. The rearrangement joins TRBV27 to TRBJ2-6, with 7 bases matching TRBD1. The CDR3 has 18 amino acids. Germline V lookup: CDR1 MNHEY, CDR2 SMNVEV (reference sequence). V lost 6 bases and J lost 0; bases outside the gene matches: 11. This CDR3 is CASSVRRQGSSGANVLTF. The CDR3 nucleotides are TGTGCCAGCAGCGTCCGAAGACAGGGCAGCTCTGGGGCCAACGTCCTGACTTTC.